The entry below gives a single T cell receptor beta chain sequence along with its context. Its antigen is currently unknown. This sample is drawn from a study of a mutant IDH1 vaccine in newly diagnosed glioma. In the study overall: Patients' prior therapy spanned radiotherapy, temozolomide, or both; most underwent both.

Assay: immunoSEQ multiplex PCR; the TCRdb copy retains only in-frame clones and omits some. The sample contains roughly 54,000 clones, 70% to 90% of which appear only once. Time point described: week 5, during vaccination. In the vaccine, a single dose held 300 ug of the mutant IDH1 20-mer peptide, along with topical imiquimod. This clonotype originated in a man in his thirties or forties with glioma. The specimen was PBMCs, collected from a glioma patient whose treatment included an IDH1 peptide vaccine.

CDR3 amino acids: CASSDHRTGGRNQPQHF. The CDR3 region has the DNA TGTGCCAGTAGTGACCACCGGACAGGGGGACGGAATCAGCCCCAGCATTTT. The chain combines TRBV19 with TRBJ1-5, with 10 nucleotides matching TRBD1. V gave up 5 bases and J gave up 4 bases; unmatched junction bases: 11. This CDR3 is built from 17 residues. Germline values: CDR1 LNHDA, CDR2 SQIVND (reference sequence).